The present TCR beta chain was sequenced within a study of blood T cells in healthy people across ages (dated by TCRdb to the mid-2010s). Background on the whole study: In model experiments, roughly one uniquely barcoded TCR beta cDNA molecule per two T cells was captured by template switching. For two donors (one aged 18 to 29 and one aged 80 or older), the study analyzed two additional independent replicas of 1 million unique cDNA reads from the same blood draw. Donors were grouped into four age groups: young (average about 15 years), middle-aged (about 38), aged (over 55) and long-lived (less than 85). Age-related changes in TCR beta repertoire diversity were measured in the study by deep sequencing normalized with unique cDNA molecular identifiers. To avoid experimental bias, donors of different ages were spread randomly across the sequencing lanes.

The study at large found these results: Conclusive comparison of naive and antigen-experienced compartments was prevented by the profiling of bulk unsorted PBMCs. A strong correlation was found between observed TCR beta diversity and the percentage of naive T cells measured by flow cytometry. As age increased, observed TCR beta diversity per million T cells dropped in a roughly linear way, and a significant reduction was already evident by age 40. Estimates of total diversity from one million sequenced T cells were regarded as lower bounds and underestimates. Compared with the aged group, more naive CD4+ T cells, fewer expanded clones and increased TCR diversity were shown by the long-lived group, suggesting age selection. The CMV infection status of donors was not known, potentially confounding age-related changes in expanded clonotypes.

Systemically healthy Caucasian individuals from Russia, 39 in total and aged roughly 6 to 95 years, were included as donors. Each donor gave around 9.5 milliliters of peripheral blood, collected into EDTA-treated Vacutainer tubes. Ficoll-Paque density-gradient centrifugation was used to isolate PBMCs, with at least 7 million obtained per sample. Total RNA was extracted from PBMCs with Trizol reagent, with at least 6 micrograms obtained per sample. For every donor, flow cytometry on a PBMC aliquot measured the percentage of naive CD45RAhigh/CD27high T cells. Trimmed from V: 4 bases; trimmed from J: 4 bases; junction bases lacking a gene match: 17. The CDR3 numbers 18 residues from cysteine through phenylalanine. Only the CDR3 DNA stays, 54 bases, in frame from base 1. The germline V gene (reference sequence) supplies CDR1 SEHNR and CDR2 FQNEAQ. To prepare the library, 5' RACE was applied. Sequencing was carried out with an Illumina HiSeq 2500. A second PCR of 7 to 11 cycles was performed with a sample-barcoded 5' primer and a J-beta primer mix. A unique molecular identifier was introduced onto each TCR beta cDNA molecule by a template-switch 5' adaptor carrying 12 random nucleotides. Each sample yielded at least 2.5 million CDR3-containing paired-end reads. All of the RNA was converted into first-strand cDNA using the Mint cDNA synthesis kit, with a TRBC-specific oligonucleotide serving as the primer. All cDNA was treated with uracil-DNA glycosylase and then went through a first 18-cycle PCR with the universal primers M1SS and BC2_uni_R. From the authors' description of their analysis: For normalization, 1 million high-quality reads, each with a distinct molecular identifier, were randomly selected from each sample. Instead of being binned into consensus sequences, reads that shared molecular identifiers were thrown out. CDR3 identification, clonotype clustering and error correction used MiTCR with a Q25 quality threshold and the strictest error-elimination algorithm. Lower-bound total TCR beta diversity was estimated with a nonparametric unseen species model using Euler transformation. The raw public data were reprocessed by TCRdb itself: fastp quality trimming at Q25, MiXCR clonotype calling, in-frame beta chains only. All rows with the same CDR3 protein become a single entry with the most common DNA and genes. None of the V and J calls come from the authors' own analysis; TCRdb made them. The sample table holds about 1,500,000 distinct CDR3 sequences, of which under 30% were seen once. The ten largest clones represent 7.7% of the sample.

This clonotype was detected only a few times. Its antigen is unknown. Base qualities were left out, and no much larger clone turns up one base away. The clonotype originates from a woman in her twenties or thirties in good health. The receptor chain draws on TRBV7-9 and TRBJ1-1; the junction holds 8 bases that match TRBD1. The sequencing input was blood. The bases read TGTGCCAGCAGCTCAAGGACAGGGATACGACTTTCGGGCACTGAAGCTTTCTTT. Its translation is CASSSRTGIRLSGTEAFF. The entire variable domain, with the stretches around the CDR3 drawn from the reference TRBV7-9 and TRBJ1-1 proteins, is DTGVSQNPRHKITKRGQNVTFRCDPISEHNRLYWYRQTLGQGPEFLTYFQNEAQLEKSRLLSDRFSAERPKGSFSTLEIQRTEQGDSAMYLCASSSRTGIRLSGTEAFFGQGTRLTVV.